The rows below give T cell receptor beta chains drawn from one sample of a study of metastatic and nonmetastatic thyroid tumors. TCRdb called clones again from the PCR reads with MiXCR. The sample contains some 11,000 clones, approximately 29% of which appear only once. What was sequenced was tumor tissue. The source is a female donor with papillary thyroid cancer or a benign thyroid nodule (not recorded which). Some clones in this sample may be carry-over from other donors' samples. Each CDR3 is given with its conserved first and last residue. The D gene is left open where the match is weak. Size values are once, few and many counts, or a class for expanded clones, and some rows have none.

TRBJ2-7 | NA | TRBV13 | NA | CASSPRLGRNEQYF | TGTGCCAGCAGCCCTCGACTAGGACGTAACGAGCAGTACTTC
TRBJ2-5 | few | TRBV27 | NA | CASSFQETQYF | TGTGCCAGCAGTTTCCAAGAGACCCAGTACTTC
TRBJ2-6 | many | TRBV7-2 | NA | CASSYTAGAPGANVLTF | TGTGCCAGCAGCTACACGGCAGGGGCTCCTGGGGCCAACGTCCTGACTTTC
TRBJ1-5 | NA | TRBV6-1 | NA | CASSDSGTARPQHF | TGTGCCAGCAGTGACTCTGGGACCGCCCGGCCCCAGCATTTT
TRBJ2-2 | NA | TRBV5-4 | TRBD1 | CASSFSQGASGELFF | TGTGCCAGCAGCTTTTCACAGGGGGCGTCCGGGGAGCTGTTTTTT
TRBJ2-1 | medium-sized | TRBV18 | NA | CASSHWDGGEYNEQFF | TGTGCCAGCTCACACTGGGACGGCGGTGAATACAATGAGCAGTTCTTC
TRBJ1-2 | few | TRBV6-1 | NA | CASSIQGFSNYGYTF | TGTGCCAGCAGCATACAGGGATTTTCGAACTATGGCTACACCTTC
TRBJ1-1 | many | TRBV11-1 | NA | CASSLRGGNTEAFF | TGTGCCAGCAGCTTACGGGGAGGGAACACTGAAGCTTTCTTT
TRBJ2-3 | NA | TRBV11-2 | TRBD2 | CAGSPLAGSLTDTQYF | TGTGCCGGCAGCCCCCTAGCGGGTTCGTTAACAGATACGCAGTATTTT
TRBJ2-7 | large | TRBV4-1 | TRBD2 | CASSQSNRAGAYEQYF | TGCGCCAGCAGCCAAAGTAACCGGGCGGGGGCCTACGAGCAGTACTTC
TRBJ1-6 | NA | TRBV20-1 | NA | CSARGLEGAGSYNSPLHF | TGCAGTGCTAGAGGACTTGAGGGAGCAGGATCCTATAATTCACCCCTCCACTTT
TRBJ2-1 | NA | TRBV4-2 | TRBD2 | CASSTGGTSGYNEQFF | TGTGCCAGCAGCACGGGTGGGACTAGCGGTTACAATGAGCAGTTCTTC
TRBJ2-3 | NA | TRBV5-5 | TRBD2 | CASILSAGDTEYF | TGTGCCAGCATCCTAAGTGCGGGAGATACGGAGTATTTT
TRBJ1-5 | medium-sized | TRBV6-1 | TRBD1 | CASSENRGYSNQPQHF | TGTGCCAGCAGTGAAAACAGGGGGTATAGCAATCAGCCCCAGCATTTT
TRBJ2-7 | NA | TRBV7-2 | NA | CASSLSLAVYEQYF | TGTGCCAGCAGCTTATCCCTAGCTGTCTACGAGCAGTACTTC
TRBJ2-7 | NA | TRBV18 | TRBD1 | CASSRDRTSYEQYF | TGTGCCAGCTCAAGGGACAGGACTTCCTACGAGCAGTACTTC
TRBJ2-7 | NA | TRBV7-3 | NA | CASSLWWGLEQYF | TGTGCCAGCAGCTTATGGTGGGGGCTCGAGCAGTACTTC
TRBJ1-3 | once | TRBV9 | NA | CASSVDGATGNTIYF | TGTGCCAGCAGCGTAGATGGGGCTACGGGAAACACCATATATTTT
TRBJ2-5 | NA | TRBV7-6 | NA | CASSAYLMVETQYF | TGTGCCAGCAGCGCCTACTTGATGGTGGAGACCCAGTACTTC
TRBJ1-2 | NA | TRBV11-2 | TRBD1 | CASSRGSGQGTLGTF | TGTGCCAGCAGCCGTGGTTCAGGACAGGGGACCCTCGGAACCTTC
TRBJ1-4 | NA | TRBV11-2 | TRBD1 | CASSLGVGTGDEKLFF | TGTGCCAGCAGCTTAGGTGTCGGGACAGGAGATGAAAAACTGTTTTTT
TRBJ2-7 | NA | TRBV4-1 | NA | CASSQVDRTAYEQYF | TGCGCCAGCAGCCAAGTAGACAGGACTGCTTACGAGCAGTACTTC
TRBJ1-2 | medium-sized | TRBV20-1 | TRBD1 | CSAREPGQGSDTF | TGCAGTGCTAGGGAACCGGGACAGGGCTCCGACACCTTC
TRBJ1-2 | few | TRBV4-3 | NA | CASSQGFAGGGGYTF | TGCGCCAGCAGCCAAGGTTTCGCAGGCGGTGGTGGCTACACCTTC
TRBJ1-6 | NA | TRBV7-2 | TRBD1 | CASSWGQGTNSPLHF | TGTGCCAGCAGCTGGGGACAGGGGACTAATTCACCCCTCCACTTT
TRBJ1-1 | medium-sized | TRBV6-1 | NA | CASSEGALRKGTEAFF | TGTGCCAGCAGTGAGGGGGCCCTTAGGAAAGGAACTGAAGCTTTCTTT
TRBJ1-2 | NA | TRBV28 | TRBD1 | CASSLTGGPYGYTF | TGTGCCAGCAGTTTAACAGGGGGCCCCTATGGCTACACCTTC
TRBJ1-1 | few | TRBV10-1 | NA | CASRRWQQGTEAFF | TGCGCCAGCAGGAGGTGGCAACAGGGCACTGAAGCTTTCTTT
TRBJ2-1 | NA | TRBV7-6 | TRBD2 | CASSLADYYNEQFF | TGTGCCAGCAGTCTAGCGGATTACTACAATGAGCAGTTCTTC
TRBJ1-2 | many | TRBV27 | TRBD1 | CASSPNRGFSYGYTF | TGTGCCAGCAGTCCAAACAGGGGGTTCAGCTATGGCTACACCTTC
TRBJ2-3 | many | TRBV2 | TRBD2 | CASNPAGSADTQYF | TGTGCCAGCAATCCAGCGGGATCTGCAGATACGCAGTATTTT
TRBJ2-7 | NA | TRBV5-4 | TRBD1 | CASSGPGQDAYEQYF | TGTGCCAGCAGCGGGCCGGGACAGGACGCCTACGAGCAGTACTTC
TRBJ1-2 | medium-sized | TRBV12-3/TRBV12-4 | NA | CASGGRPAGTDYGYTF | TGTGCCAGCGGGGGTAGGCCTGCAGGCACCGACTATGGCTACACCTTC
TRBJ2-3 | NA | TRBV7-9 | NA | CASSLGQLTDTQYF | TGTGCCAGCAGCTTAGGGCAGCTCACAGATACGCAGTATTTT
TRBJ2-1 | NA | TRBV20-1 | NA | CSVPTPRQRNEQFF | TGCAGTGTCCCGACACCCCGGCAGCGTAATGAGCAGTTCTTC
TRBJ2-5 | few | TRBV30 | NA | CAGKPGLVERETQYF | TGTGCCGGTAAACCAGGGTTGGTTGAGAGAGAGACCCAGTACTTC
TRBJ2-3 | many | TRBV19 | TRBD2 | CASSPRVAGFTDTQYF | TGTGCCAGTAGTCCGCGGGTAGCGGGTTTCACAGATACGCAGTATTTT
TRBJ2-7 | NA | TRBV5-1 | NA | CASSLVGAGMGEQYF | TGCGCCAGCAGCTTGGTGGGCGCCGGGATGGGCGAGCAGTACTTC